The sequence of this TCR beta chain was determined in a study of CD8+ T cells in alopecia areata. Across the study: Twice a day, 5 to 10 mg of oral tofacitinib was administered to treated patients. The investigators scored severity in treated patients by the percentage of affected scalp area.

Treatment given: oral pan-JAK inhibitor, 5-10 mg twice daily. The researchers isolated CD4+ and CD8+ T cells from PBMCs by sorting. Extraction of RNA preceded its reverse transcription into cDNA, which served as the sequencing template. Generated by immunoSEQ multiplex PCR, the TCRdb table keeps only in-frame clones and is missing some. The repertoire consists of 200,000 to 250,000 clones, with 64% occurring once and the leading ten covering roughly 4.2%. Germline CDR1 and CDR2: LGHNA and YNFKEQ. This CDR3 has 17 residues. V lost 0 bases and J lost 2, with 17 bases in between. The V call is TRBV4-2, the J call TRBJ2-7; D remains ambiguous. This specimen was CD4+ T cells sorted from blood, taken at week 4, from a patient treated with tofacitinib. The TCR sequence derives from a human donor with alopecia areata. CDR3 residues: CASSQDLSRIRPYEQYF. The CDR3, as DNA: TGTGCCAGCAGCCAAGATTTGTCGAGAATAAGACCCTACGAGCAGTACTTC.